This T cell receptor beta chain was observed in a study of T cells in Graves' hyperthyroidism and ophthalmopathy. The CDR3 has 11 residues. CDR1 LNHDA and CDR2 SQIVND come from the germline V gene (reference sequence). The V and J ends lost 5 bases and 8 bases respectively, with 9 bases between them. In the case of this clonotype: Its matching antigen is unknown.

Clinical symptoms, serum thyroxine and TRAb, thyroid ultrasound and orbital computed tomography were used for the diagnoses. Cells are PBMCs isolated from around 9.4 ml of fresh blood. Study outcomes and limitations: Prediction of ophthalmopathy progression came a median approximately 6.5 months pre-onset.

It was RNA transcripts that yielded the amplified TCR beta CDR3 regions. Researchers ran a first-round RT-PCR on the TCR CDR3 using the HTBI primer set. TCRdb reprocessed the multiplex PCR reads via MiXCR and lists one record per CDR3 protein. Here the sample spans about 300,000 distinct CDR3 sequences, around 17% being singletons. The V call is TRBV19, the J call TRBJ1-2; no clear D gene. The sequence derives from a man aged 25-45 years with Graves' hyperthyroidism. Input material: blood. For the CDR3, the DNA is TGTGCCAGTAGTCGATTAGGAGGCTACACCTTC. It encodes CASSRLGGYTF.